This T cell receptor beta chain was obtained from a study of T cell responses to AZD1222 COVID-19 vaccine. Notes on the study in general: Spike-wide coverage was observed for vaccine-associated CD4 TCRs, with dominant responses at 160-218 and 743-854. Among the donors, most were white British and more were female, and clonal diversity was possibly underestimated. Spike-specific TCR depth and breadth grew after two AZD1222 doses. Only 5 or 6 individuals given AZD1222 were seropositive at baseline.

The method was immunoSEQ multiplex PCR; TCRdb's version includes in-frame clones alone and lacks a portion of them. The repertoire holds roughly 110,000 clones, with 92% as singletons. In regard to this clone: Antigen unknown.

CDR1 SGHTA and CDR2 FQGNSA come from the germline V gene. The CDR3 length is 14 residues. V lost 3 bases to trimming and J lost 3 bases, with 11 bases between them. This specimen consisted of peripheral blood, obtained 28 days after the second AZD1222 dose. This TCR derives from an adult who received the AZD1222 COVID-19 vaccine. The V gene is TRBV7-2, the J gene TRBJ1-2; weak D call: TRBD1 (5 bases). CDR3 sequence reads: CASSFNRRYYGYTF. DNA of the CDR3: TGTGCCAGCAGCTTCAACAGGAGATACTATGGCTACACCTTC.